These T cell receptor beta chains were read from a single sample in a study of blood T cell repertoires in COVID-19. The repertoire was sequenced with immunoSEQ multiplex PCR; TCRdb's copy has only in-frame clones and lacks some. The profile shows around 150,000 clones, approximately 88% of them singletons. The sample was PBMCs or T cells enriched from blood (not recorded which). These receptors originate from a woman aged 60-75 years who had recovered from COVID-19. Both conserved end residues are part of each CDR3. D genes are given only for firm matches. The size entry is marked missing in some rows and otherwise reads once, few, many or a size class.

CDR3aa	CDR3nt	d_gene	abundance	j_gene	v_gene
CASSPMSGGGQETQYF	TGTGCCAGCAGCCCGATGTCGGGGGGCGGACAAGAGACCCAGTACTTC	-	-	TRBJ2-5	TRBV4-2
CASSYVSGEETQYF	TGTGCCAGCAGTTATGTTAGCGGGGAAGAGACCCAGTACTTC	TRBD2	-	TRBJ2-5	TRBV6-5
CASSPGQGIGNTIYF	TGTGCCAGCTCACCGGGACAGGGAATTGGAAACACCATATATTTT	TRBD1	-	TRBJ1-3	TRBV18
CASSPSPSYGYTF	TGTGCCAGCAGCCCCTCCCCTTCCTATGGCTACACCTTC	-	-	TRBJ1-2	TRBV3-1/TRBV3-2
CAISDQGQGMTEAFF	TGTGCCATCAGTGACCAAGGGCAGGGAATGACTGAAGCTTTCTTT	-	-	TRBJ1-1	TRBV10-3
CASSFAGLAGINEQFF	TGTGCCAGCAGTTTCGCCGGACTAGCGGGAATCAATGAGCAGTTCTTC	TRBD2	-	TRBJ2-1	TRBV27
CASSVDLAGGTSTDTQYF	TGTGCCAGCAGCGTAGATCTAGCGGGGGGGACTAGCACAGATACGCAGTATTTT	TRBD2	-	TRBJ2-3	TRBV9
CASSEEAGGTDTQYF	TGTGCCAGCAGTGAAGAAGCGGGGGGGACAGATACGCAGTATTTT	TRBD2	-	TRBJ2-3	TRBV6-1
CASSIGQGSSGNTIYF	TGCGCCAGCAGCATCGGACAGGGTAGCTCTGGAAACACCATATATTTT	TRBD1	-	TRBJ1-3	TRBV5-1
CAISETEFSNQPQHF	TGTGCCATCAGTGAGACAGAGTTTAGCAATCAGCCCCAGCATTTT	-	-	TRBJ1-5	TRBV10-3
CASSVSGDYNSPLHF	TGTGCCAGCAGCGTTTCGGGGGACTATAATTCACCCCTCCACTTT	-	once	TRBJ1-6	TRBV9
CASGALWGGGTSGNTIYF	TGTGCCAGCGGAGCCTTGTGGGGAGGGGGGACCTCTGGAAACACCATATATTTT	-	-	TRBJ1-3	TRBV2
CAISVDSSSGTSGYLPYNEQFF	TGTGCCATCAGTGTGGACAGCTCCTCCGGGACTAGCGGTTATCTTCCCTACAATGAGCAGTTCTTC	TRBD2	once	TRBJ2-1	TRBV10-3
CASSRPSGSTDTQYF	TGTGCCAGCAGCCGTCCCAGCGGATCCACAGATACGCAGTATTTT	-	-	TRBJ2-3	TRBV13
CASRETGGTEAFF	TGTGCCAGCAGAGAAACGGGTGGCACTGAAGCTTTCTTT	-	-	TRBJ1-1	TRBV27
CASTNQGQMNTEAFF	TGCGCCAGCACCAACCAGGGGCAAATGAACACTGAAGCTTTCTTT	-	-	TRBJ1-1	TRBV5-1
CASSHPGRGVSGNTIYF	TGCGCCAGCAGCCACCCGGGGAGGGGCGTATCGGGAAACACCATATATTTT	-	-	TRBJ1-3	TRBV4-1
CASSEQGGYGELFF	TGTGCCAGCAGTGAACAGGGAGGGTACGGGGAGCTGTTTTTT	TRBD2	-	TRBJ2-2	TRBV6-1
CASSLGTGGANTGELFF	TGTGCCAGCAGCTTAGGGACAGGGGGCGCGAACACCGGGGAGCTGTTTTTT	TRBD1	-	TRBJ2-2	TRBV7-2
CASSQGPTGEEKLFF	TGTGCCAGCAGCCAGGGTCCCACGGGAGAAGAAAAACTGTTTTTT	-	-	TRBJ1-4	TRBV3-1/TRBV3-2
CASSPGVPNEQFF	TGTGCCAGCAGCCCAGGGGTCCCCAATGAGCAGTTCTTC	-	few	TRBJ2-1	TRBV7-2
CASSLEGQSNTGELFF	TGTGCCAGCAGCTTAGAGGGACAGAGTAACACCGGGGAGCTGTTTTTT	TRBD1	-	TRBJ2-2	TRBV13